This T cell receptor beta chain is from a study of T cells in narcolepsy. Study details: Donors had narcolepsy type 1 or type 2, or were healthy controls. The study, taken as a whole, reports: Blood of same and different patients, but not healthy controls, reportedly held recurring autoreactive clonotypes. No autoreactive T cell clone sequences appeared in some memory CD4+ repertoires. HCRT-specific and TRIB2-specific autoreactive clonotypes appeared among same-patient CSF and blood CD4+ clonotypes.

In regard to this clone: What it recognizes is unknown.

Here immunoSEQ multiplex PCR was the method, and the copy in TCRdb shows in-frame clones only, minus some. The sample comprises over 25,000 clones, about four fifths of which are singletons, and more than 6.5% rests with the top ten. Trimming pared 5 bases from V and 2 bases from J, leaving 18 bases between. The CDR3 runs to 16 residues. Germline assignment: CDR1 MNHNY and CDR2 SVGAGI (reference sequence). The chain links TRBV6-6 to TRBJ2-5, with D possibly TRBD1 on 6 matching bases. Sequencing was carried out using memory (CD45RA-) CD4+ T cells from blood. This clonotype was sampled from a human donor in good health. Here the CDR3 DNA reads TGTGCCAGCAGTCAAAACCCGGGACAAGGACAAGAGACCCAGTACTTC. Encoded protein: CASSQNPGQGQETQYF.